Listed below are T cell receptor beta chains from one sample, sequenced in a study of cytomegalovirus exposure and HLA in healthy donors. Using immunoSEQ multiplex PCR, the repertoire was profiled, and TCRdb retains in-frame clones only, with some absent. The data show 150,000 to 200,000 clones, 79% seen once. Sequenced input: PBMCs. All receptors derive from a girl aged 10-17 years in good health and CMV-seropositive. Each CDR3 is given with its conserved first and last residue. Each record gives: J gene, D gene, clone size, V gene, CDR3 length, CDR3 DNA, CDR3 protein. D genes are given only for firm matches. Clone size appears in some rows only: once, few, many, or a class for an expanded clone.

j_call: TRBJ2-7; d_call: -; clone_size: -; v_call: TRBV20-1; cdr3_length: 8; cdr3_nt: TGCAGAAGCCCTGGGCAGTACTTC; cdr3_aa: CRSPGQYF
j_call: TRBJ2-1; d_call: TRBD1; clone_size: -; v_call: TRBV4-3; cdr3_length: 15; cdr3_nt: TGCGCCAGCAGCCAGCCAGACAGGGGGCAGCGCGAGCAGTTCTTC; cdr3_aa: CASSQPDRGQREQFF
j_call: TRBJ2-3; d_call: TRBD2; clone_size: -; v_call: TRBV7-8; cdr3_length: 16; cdr3_nt: TGTGCCAGCAGCACCCCGGGACTAGCCCTCGGGGATACGCAGTATTTT; cdr3_aa: CASSTPGLALGDTQYF
j_call: TRBJ2-1; d_call: TRBD2; clone_size: -; v_call: TRBV10-1; cdr3_length: 16; cdr3_nt: TGCGCCAGCAGTGAGTCTTTAGGCGGGGGATACAATGAGCAGTTCTTC; cdr3_aa: CASSESLGGGYNEQFF
j_call: TRBJ1-2; d_call: -; clone_size: -; v_call: TRBV7-2; cdr3_length: 13; cdr3_nt: TGTGCCAGCAGCCCCCCGTCCCGAGGAGGCTACACCTTC; cdr3_aa: CASSPPSRGGYTF
j_call: TRBJ2-7; d_call: TRBD2; clone_size: -; v_call: TRBV11-3; cdr3_length: 16; cdr3_nt: TGTGCCAGCAGCCGACCAGAACTAGCGGGGGAACGAGAGCAGTACTTC; cdr3_aa: CASSRPELAGEREQYF
j_call: TRBJ1-5; d_call: TRBD1; clone_size: -; v_call: TRBV4-1; cdr3_length: 14; cdr3_nt: TGCGCCAGCAGCCATCGGACAGGAGATCAGCCCCAGCATTTT; cdr3_aa: CASSHRTGDQPQHF
j_call: TRBJ2-7; d_call: TRBD2; clone_size: -; v_call: TRBV4-1; cdr3_length: 16; cdr3_nt: TGCGCCAGCAGCGAGAGAATGGGACTAGCGGCATACGAGCAGTACTTC; cdr3_aa: CASSERMGLAAYEQYF
j_call: TRBJ2-7; d_call: -; clone_size: few; v_call: TRBV18; cdr3_length: 14; cdr3_nt: TGTGCCAGCTCACCAAATCCGGGATCCTACGAGCAGTACTTC; cdr3_aa: CASSPNPGSYEQYF
j_call: TRBJ2-7; d_call: TRBD2; clone_size: -; v_call: TRBV7-8; cdr3_length: 17; cdr3_nt: TGTGCCAGCAGCTCTAGCCGGACTAGCGGCGTGGGGGACGAGCAGTACTTC; cdr3_aa: CASSSSRTSGVGDEQYF
j_call: TRBJ2-1; d_call: TRBD2; clone_size: once; v_call: TRBV11-3; cdr3_length: 15; cdr3_nt: TGTGCCAGCAGCCTGGGACTAGCGGGGTACAATGAGCAGTTCTTC; cdr3_aa: CASSLGLAGYNEQFF
j_call: TRBJ2-2; d_call: -; clone_size: -; v_call: TRBV6-1; cdr3_length: 15; cdr3_nt: TGTGCCAGCAACCCGGGACACCAGTTGCAAGGGGAGCTGTTTTTT; cdr3_aa: CASNPGHQLQGELFF
j_call: TRBJ1-1; d_call: TRBD1; clone_size: -; v_call: TRBV4-2; cdr3_length: 15; cdr3_nt: TGTGCCAGCAGCCAACTTCAGGGACAGGGGGCTGAAGCTTTCTTT; cdr3_aa: CASSQLQGQGAEAFF
j_call: TRBJ2-7; d_call: TRBD1; clone_size: -; v_call: TRBV19; cdr3_length: 14; cdr3_nt: TGTGCCAGCAAACACGGGACAGGGAGATACGAGCAGTACTTC; cdr3_aa: CASKHGTGRYEQYF
j_call: TRBJ2-5; d_call: -; clone_size: -; v_call: TRBV4-3; cdr3_length: 17; cdr3_nt: TGCGCCAGCAGCCAAGATTGGGAGTCAGGGGAGAGGGAGACCCAGTACTTC; cdr3_aa: CASSQDWESGERETQYF
j_call: TRBJ2-7; d_call: TRBD1; clone_size: -; v_call: TRBV6-5; cdr3_length: 14; cdr3_nt: TGTGCCAGCAGTTCGACAGGGGTCTCCGGCGAGCAGTACTTC; cdr3_aa: CASSSTGVSGEQYF
j_call: TRBJ2-7; d_call: TRBD2; clone_size: -; v_call: TRBV6-6; cdr3_length: 14; cdr3_nt: TGTGCCAGCCGAACTAGCGGGAGTCTTTACGAGCAGTACTTC; cdr3_aa: CASRTSGSLYEQYF
j_call: TRBJ2-5; d_call: TRBD1; clone_size: few; v_call: TRBV5-1; cdr3_length: 15; cdr3_nt: TGCGCCAGCAGCTTGGCCGGGACAGGGACAGAGACCCAGTACTTC; cdr3_aa: CASSLAGTGTETQYF
j_call: TRBJ1-2; d_call: -; clone_size: -; v_call: TRBV7-9; cdr3_length: 11; cdr3_nt: TGTGCCAGCAGCAAGGGGCATGGCTACACCTTC; cdr3_aa: CASSKGHGYTF
j_call: TRBJ2-1; d_call: -; clone_size: -; v_call: TRBV29-1; cdr3_length: 13; cdr3_nt: TGCAGCGTTGAACGGAGCTCCTACAATGAGCAGTTCTTC; cdr3_aa: CSVERSSYNEQFF
j_call: TRBJ1-5; d_call: TRBD1; clone_size: -; v_call: TRBV2; cdr3_length: 16; cdr3_nt: TGTGCCAGCAGGGTGGGGACAGGGGCCTCCAATCAGCCCCAGCATTTT; cdr3_aa: CASRVGTGASNQPQHF
j_call: TRBJ2-5; d_call: -; clone_size: -; v_call: TRBV30; cdr3_length: 14; cdr3_nt: TGTGCCTGGGAGAGGTCGGGACTCCAAGAGACCCAGTACTTC; cdr3_aa: CAWERSGLQETQYF
j_call: TRBJ2-7; d_call: -; clone_size: -; v_call: TRBV7-8; cdr3_length: 13; cdr3_nt: TGCGCCAGCAGCTTAGCCCCAGGCTACGAGCAGTACTTC; cdr3_aa: CASSLAPGYEQYF
j_call: TRBJ1-5; d_call: -; clone_size: -; v_call: TRBV30; cdr3_length: 13; cdr3_nt: TGTGCCTGTACTCGGGGGTTCAATCAGCCCCAGCATTTT; cdr3_aa: CACTRGFNQPQHF
j_call: TRBJ2-7; d_call: TRBD1; clone_size: -; v_call: TRBV11-2; cdr3_length: 15; cdr3_nt: TGTGCCAGCAGCCCTACCCGGGACAGGGGTCACGAGCAGTACTTC; cdr3_aa: CASSPTRDRGHEQYF
j_call: TRBJ2-5; d_call: -; clone_size: -; v_call: TRBV7-2; cdr3_length: 13; cdr3_nt: TGTGCCACCACACGAGGGAGTCAGGAGACCCAGTACTTC; cdr3_aa: CATTRGSQETQYF
j_call: TRBJ2-2; d_call: TRBD2; clone_size: -; v_call: TRBV5-1; cdr3_length: 16; cdr3_nt: TGCGCCAGCAGCTGGGGGGGACTCATAAACACCGGGGAGCTGTTTTTT; cdr3_aa: CASSWGGLINTGELFF
j_call: TRBJ1-6; d_call: -; clone_size: -; v_call: TRBV27; cdr3_length: 17; cdr3_nt: TGTGCCAGCAGTCCTCGGGAGACCTTCTCCTATAATTCACCCCTCCACTTT; cdr3_aa: CASSPRETFSYNSPLHF
j_call: TRBJ2-3; d_call: TRBD2; clone_size: -; v_call: TRBV4-3; cdr3_length: 17; cdr3_nt: TGCGCCAGCAGCCAAGAGGCGTCGGGGGGGCCGACAGATACGCAGTATTTT; cdr3_aa: CASSQEASGGPTDTQYF
j_call: TRBJ1-6; d_call: -; clone_size: -; v_call: TRBV5-1; cdr3_length: 16; cdr3_nt: TGCGCCAGCAGCTCGGGATCGTTTAACTATAATTCACCCCTCCACTTT; cdr3_aa: CASSSGSFNYNSPLHF
j_call: TRBJ2-5; d_call: TRBD2; clone_size: -; v_call: TRBV6-5; cdr3_length: 14; cdr3_nt: TGTGCCAGCAGTTACTCGAGCGGGATAGAGACCCAGTACTTC; cdr3_aa: CASSYSSGIETQYF
j_call: TRBJ1-5; d_call: -; clone_size: -; v_call: TRBV7-8; cdr3_length: 18; cdr3_nt: TGTGCCAGCAGCAGGATGGAGGGACTGGGGAATAGCAATCAGCCCCAGCATTTT; cdr3_aa: CASSRMEGLGNSNQPQHF
j_call: TRBJ2-3; d_call: TRBD1; clone_size: -; v_call: TRBV5-1; cdr3_length: 15; cdr3_nt: TGCGCCAGCAGCTTGACAGGGGGAAGGACAGATACGCAGTATTTT; cdr3_aa: CASSLTGGRTDTQYF
j_call: TRBJ1-1; d_call: TRBD1; clone_size: -; v_call: TRBV5-1; cdr3_length: 17; cdr3_nt: TGCGCCAGCAGCCCCGTCCCGGGACAGGTGGGGAACACTGAAGCTTTCTTT; cdr3_aa: CASSPVPGQVGNTEAFF
j_call: TRBJ1-1; d_call: TRBD1; clone_size: -; v_call: TRBV15; cdr3_length: 14; cdr3_nt: TGTGCCACCAGCATAAGCGCAGGGGGCACTGAAGCTTTCTTT; cdr3_aa: CATSISAGGTEAFF
j_call: TRBJ1-2; d_call: -; clone_size: -; v_call: TRBV7-9; cdr3_length: 16; cdr3_nt: TGTTCCAGCAGCTTAGCTCAGGGTGGGGTAAACTATGGCTACACCTTC; cdr3_aa: CSSSLAQGGVNYGYTF
j_call: TRBJ2-2; d_call: -; clone_size: -; v_call: TRBV10-3; cdr3_length: 14; cdr3_nt: TGTGCCATCTCCAGGGCGTTGGACACCGGGGAGCTGTTTTTT; cdr3_aa: CAISRALDTGELFF
j_call: TRBJ2-7; d_call: TRBD1; clone_size: few; v_call: TRBV6-1; cdr3_length: 18; cdr3_nt: TGTGCCAGCAGTGAACTCCCCGGGAGACAGGGGTTCTCCTACGAGCAGTACTTC; cdr3_aa: CASSELPGRQGFSYEQYF
j_call: TRBJ1-2; d_call: TRBD1; clone_size: -; v_call: TRBV23-1; cdr3_length: 13; cdr3_nt: TGCGCCAGCACTCAGCAGGGGGACTATGGCTACACCTTC; cdr3_aa: CASTQQGDYGYTF
j_call: TRBJ2-7; d_call: -; clone_size: -; v_call: TRBV20-1; cdr3_length: 10; cdr3_nt: TGCAGTGCCGCCACGGGAGAGCAGTACTTC; cdr3_aa: CSAATGEQYF
j_call: TRBJ1-3; d_call: -; clone_size: -; v_call: TRBV6-1; cdr3_length: 16; cdr3_nt: TGTGCCAGCAGTGAATTGGTGGGCCGTGGTGGAAACACCATATATTTT; cdr3_aa: CASSELVGRGGNTIYF
j_call: TRBJ2-3; d_call: TRBD2; clone_size: -; v_call: TRBV19; cdr3_length: 15; cdr3_nt: TGTGCCAGTACGTGGACTAGCGGGGGAACAGATACGCAGTATTTT; cdr3_aa: CASTWTSGGTDTQYF
j_call: TRBJ1-6; d_call: TRBD1; clone_size: -; v_call: TRBV19; cdr3_length: 14; cdr3_nt: TGTGCCAGTAGTAGGGGACAGGATAATTCACCCCTCCACTTT; cdr3_aa: CASSRGQDNSPLHF
j_call: TRBJ2-4; d_call: TRBD1; clone_size: -; v_call: TRBV12-5; cdr3_length: 16; cdr3_nt: TGTGCTAGTGGTTCAAACAGGGGGGAGGCCAAAAACATTCAGTACTTC; cdr3_aa: CASGSNRGEAKNIQYF
j_call: TRBJ2-5; d_call: TRBD2; clone_size: -; v_call: TRBV10-3; cdr3_length: 14; cdr3_nt: TGTGCCATCAGAATGGGACTAGCGGAAGAGACCCAGTACTTC; cdr3_aa: CAIRMGLAEETQYF
j_call: TRBJ1-1; d_call: -; clone_size: -; v_call: TRBV6-6; cdr3_length: 13; cdr3_nt: TGTGCCAGCAGCCACCGGGAGGGCCCTGAAGCTTTCTTT; cdr3_aa: CASSHREGPEAFF
j_call: TRBJ2-3; d_call: TRBD2; clone_size: -; v_call: TRBV6-1; cdr3_length: 15; cdr3_nt: TGTGCCAGCAGTGAAATAGTGGGGGGGTGGGATACGCAGTATTTT; cdr3_aa: CASSEIVGGWDTQYF
j_call: TRBJ1-6; d_call: -; clone_size: -; v_call: TRBV6-5; cdr3_length: 15; cdr3_nt: TGTGCCAGCACCCGAGATAGCTCCTATAATTCACCCCTCCACTTT; cdr3_aa: CASTRDSSYNSPLHF
j_call: TRBJ2-7; d_call: -; clone_size: -; v_call: TRBV21-1; cdr3_length: 13; cdr3_nt: TGTGCCAGCACCCTTATACAGGGCTACGAGCAGTACTTC; cdr3_aa: CASTLIQGYEQYF
j_call: TRBJ2-2; d_call: -; clone_size: -; v_call: TRBV19; cdr3_length: 13; cdr3_nt: TGTGCCAGTAGTCCAGGGTCACCCGGGGAGCTGTTTTTT; cdr3_aa: CASSPGSPGELFF
j_call: TRBJ1-2; d_call: -; clone_size: -; v_call: TRBV2; cdr3_length: 18; cdr3_nt: TGTGCCAGCAGTGAAGCGCTTCTTAGCAGGGCTCCCCTAAATGGCTACACCTTC; cdr3_aa: CASSEALLSRAPLNGYTF
j_call: TRBJ1-2; d_call: -; clone_size: -; v_call: TRBV2; cdr3_length: 12; cdr3_nt: TGTGCCAGCAGTCGAAGGGGGTCTGGCTACACCTTC; cdr3_aa: CASSRRGSGYTF
j_call: TRBJ1-1; d_call: -; clone_size: -; v_call: TRBV5-6; cdr3_length: 14; cdr3_nt: TGTGCCAGCAGCTTTGTGACAGCGAACACTGAAGCTTTCTTT; cdr3_aa: CASSFVTANTEAFF
j_call: TRBJ1-6; d_call: -; clone_size: -; v_call: TRBV5-6; cdr3_length: 15; cdr3_nt: TGTGCCAGCAGCTTGGCGGGGGAGTGGAGTTCACCCCTCCACTTT; cdr3_aa: CASSLAGEWSSPLHF